The 18 T cell receptor beta chains presented below share a single source sample, sequenced in a study of post-analysis software for immune sequencing data. Overall study results and limits: The study found TRBV5-6, TRBV5-1 and TRBV20-1 among five or six TRBV segments more frequent in patients than controls.

Antigen specificity for these receptors is unknown. TCR beta cDNA libraries had unique molecular identifiers. TCRdb analysed the PCR reads with MiXCR anew, one entry per CDR3 protein. The sample holds roughly 800,000 distinct CDR3 sequences, more than 45% seen once. Sequenced: blood. All receptors come from a girl between 5 and 17 years old with multiple sclerosis.

V is TRBV7-3 and J is TRBJ2-7; TRBD1 matches at 8 bases. Trimming at V came to 7 bases and at J to 6 bases, leaving 8 bases not matched to a gene. This CDR3 region has 13 residues. Germline CDR1 reads SGHTA; CDR2 reads FQGTGA. The CDR3 loop reads CASTSLTGAEQYF. CDR3 in DNA: TGTGCCAGCACCTCCCTGACAGGGGCCGAGCAGTACTTC.

The rearrangement joins TRBV20-1 to TRBJ2-5; 16 bases fit TRBD2. The J call may not be correct, given that the DNA end is closer to TRBJ2-7. There are 16 residues in the CDR3. Germline assignment: CDR1 DFQATT and CDR2 SNEGSKA (reference sequence). The CDR3 coding sequence is TGCAGTGCTACCGGGACTAGCGGGAGGGCACCATACGAGCAGTACTTC. It yields the protein CSATGTSGRAPYEQYF.

This rearrangement joins TRBV12-3 or TRBV12-4 to TRBJ2-7, with D possibly matching TRBD1 (6 bases). The CDR3 has 15 residues. The V and J ends lost 5 bases and 2 bases respectively, with 16 bases between them. The CDR3 here is CASSPHREPPYEQYF. The CDR3 nucleotides read TGTGCCAGCAGTCCTCACAGGGAGCCCCCCTACGAGCAGTACTTC.

In this sample, this clonotype turned up a few times. The J gene is TRBJ2-7, the V gene TRBV12-3 or TRBV12-4; no clear D. The CDR3 contains 15 residues. V lost 6 bases and J 2 bases, leaving 17 bases between the germline ends. This chain's CDR3 is CASSFLLTGAYEQYF. In nucleotides, the CDR3 is TGTGCCAGCAGCTTTTTACTTACGGGTGCCTACGAGCAGTACTTC.

V usage is TRBV7-8 and J usage is TRBJ2-1; D ambiguous. Trimming shortened V by 5 bases and J by 5 bases, and 16 bases separated the two germline ends. Germline V gives CDR1 SGHVS, CDR2 FQNEAQ. The CDR3 has 15 residues. CDR3 coding DNA: TGTGCCAGCAGCGCAACCGTTAATGGGAACAATGAGCAGTTCTTC. Translating it yields CASSATVNGNNEQFF.

V gene TRBV20-1 combines with J gene TRBJ2-5; D could derive from TRBD1 or TRBD2 (6 bases each). Between the trimmed V and J ends, which lost 3 bases and 5 bases, there was a span of 19 bases. Germline loops: CDR1 DFQATT, CDR2 SNEGSKA (reference sequence). The CDR3 spans 15 residues. Here the CDR3 reads CSASDVGGGRETQYF. DNA for the CDR3: TGCAGTGCTAGTGACGTAGGAGGGGGGAGGGAGACCCAGTACTTC.

The J gene is TRBJ1-2, the V gene TRBV6-5, with unresolved D. The CDR3 extends over 14 amino acids. CDR1 and CDR2 (germline): MNHEY, SVGAGI. With 0 bases removed from V and 3 bases from J, the gap between germline ends came to 8 bases. The DNA for the CDR3 is TGTGCCAGCAGTTACTCACAGAAACACTATGGCTACACCTTC. This codes for CASSYSQKHYGYTF.

The gene calls are TRBV6-5 and TRBJ2-4; TRBD1 agrees at 8 bases. The better agreement between TRBJ2-7 and the DNA end casts doubt on the J call. The germline V gene has CDR1 MNHEY and CDR2 SVGAGI. The CDR3 is 17 amino acids. CDR3 residues: CASSSIPQDRAGNEQYF. In DNA, the CDR3 is TGTGCCAGCAGTTCAATCCCCCAGGACAGGGCCGGGAACGAGCAGTACTTC.

The V call is TRBV20-1, the J call TRBJ2-1; D is possibly TRBD1 or TRBD2 (5 bases each). The V gene's germline CDR1 is DFQATT and CDR2 SNEGSKA (reference sequence). There are 13 residues in the CDR3. V lost 5 bases to trimming and J lost 5 bases, with 13 bases between them. The CDR3 here is CSARPGTNNEQFF. Here the CDR3 DNA reads TGCAGTGCTCGACCCGGGACGAACAATGAGCAGTTCTTC.

The rearrangement links TRBV7-8 to TRBJ2-2, with D perhaps matching TRBD1 (6 bases). V gave up 3 bases and J gave up 7 bases, with 15 bases separating them. Germline CDR1 reads SGHVS; CDR2 reads FQNEAQ. The CDR3 is 15 amino acids. CDR3 amino acids: CASSFRWGRGGELFF. For the CDR3, the DNA is TGTGCCAGCAGCTTTCGCTGGGGGCGAGGCGGGGAGCTGTTTTTT.

The gene calls are TRBV3-1 and TRBJ2-4, with unresolved D. Germline values: CDR1 LGHDT, CDR2 YNNKEL (reference sequence). Trimming took 4 bases from V and 6 from J, leaving 7 bases between them. This CDR3 has 12 residues. CDR3 sequence reads: CASSPRRNIQYF. The DNA of the CDR3 is TGTGCCAGCAGCCCTAGGAGAAACATTCAGTACTTC.

This clonotype was detected a few times. The V call is TRBV12-3 or TRBV12-4, the J call TRBJ2-7; TRBD1 matches 8 bases. V was pared by 3 bases and J by 2 bases, with 9 bases of the junction left unmatched. The CDR3 covers 16 residues. The chain's CDR3 is CASSFINGQGAYEQYF. In DNA form, the CDR3 reads TGTGCCAGCAGTTTTATCAATGGACAGGGCGCCTACGAGCAGTACTTC.

This clonotype showed up just a few times. V is TRBV24-1 and J is TRBJ2-1, with 7 bases lining up with TRBD1. This CDR3 contains 12 residues. Trimming at V came to 9 bases and at J to 7 bases, leaving 5 bases not matched to a gene. Germline assignment: CDR1 KGHDR and CDR2 SFDVKD. The CDR3 protein is CATGRGQNEQFF. The CDR3 DNA sequence: TGTGCCACCGGAAGGGGGCAGAATGAGCAGTTCTTC.

This chain joins TRBV12-3 or TRBV12-4 and TRBJ2-5; the match to TRBD2 covers 14 bases. The CDR3 contains 15 residues. V shed 7 bases, J shed 11 bases, and the junction held 12 bases outside the gene matches. The chain's CDR3 is CASNLGTSGRNEQYF. CDR3 DNA: TGTGCCAGCAACCTCGGGACTAGCGGGAGAAATGAGCAGTACTTC.

There are a few counts of this clonotype. The CDR3 region is CASSLDSSGSSYNEQFF. CDR3 nucleotides: TGTGCCAGCAGCTTAGACTCGAGCGGGAGCTCCTACAATGAGCAGTTCTTC. This chain uses TRBV7-2 with TRBJ2-1, with TRBD2 matching 8 bases. The CDR3 covers 17 residues. CDR1 is SGHTA and CDR2 is FQGNSA in the germline V gene. V was clipped by 1 base and J by 0 bases; unmatched bases: 5. Combining the CDR3 with reference TRBV7-2 and TRBJ2-1 gives the whole variable domain GAGVSQSPSNKVTEKGKDVELRCDPISGHTALYWYRQSLGQGLEFLIYFQGNSAPDKSGLPSDRFSAERTGGSVSTLTIQRTQQEDSAVYLCASSLDSSGSSYNEQFFGPGTRLTVL.

This clonotype has more than one count but fewer than ten. The V gene is TRBV29-1, the J gene TRBJ2-5; D not resolved. V lost 2 bases to trimming and J lost 2 bases, with 15 bases between them. CDR3 size: 15 residues. Looked up from germline, CDR1 is SQVTM and CDR2 is ANQGSEA. The CDR3 coding sequence is TGCAGCGTTGAATATAGAGGCGAGAGTCAAGAGACCCAGTACTTC. It translates to CSVEYRGESQETQYF.

This rearrangement joins TRBV20-1 to TRBJ2-3; D not certain. Trimming removed 6 bases from V and 3 bases from J, with 10 bases in between. The CDR3 runs 12 residues. CDR1 and CDR2 (germline): DFQATT, SNEGSKA (reference sequence). The CDR3 region has the DNA TGCAGTGCCGGGCCCCAGACAGATACGCAGTATTTT. Its protein is CSAGPQTDTQYF.

This chain connects TRBV12-3 or TRBV12-4 to TRBJ2-1; D gene unclear. The CDR3 has 13 amino acids. Trimming took 6 bases from V and 3 from J, leaving 9 bases between them. The CDR3 DNA reads TGTGCCAGCAGCCAATACATCTACAATGAGCAGTTCTTC. It is translated as CASSQYIYNEQFF.